The clone carrying this T cell receptor beta chain occurred many times. As yet, its antigen is unknown. This record belongs to a study of post-analysis software for immune sequencing data. Unique molecular identifiers were carried by the TCR beta cDNA libraries. One entry per CDR3 protein, called by TCRdb with MiXCR from the PCR reads. The profile shows 650,000 to 850,000 distinct CDR3 sequences, 35% to 55% of them singletons. Germline V CDR1 and CDR2: SGDLS, YYNGEE. The CDR3 spans 14 residues. Trimming removed 0 bases from V and 5 bases from J, with 11 bases in between. Whole-study findings and limits: About five TRBV segments were more frequent in patients than controls; TRBV5-6, TRBV5-1 and TRBV20-1 belonged to this group.

The sequence derives from a girl aged 10-17 years with multiple sclerosis. The chain joins TRBV9 to TRBJ2-5, with D possibly matching TRBD2 (5 bases). The sequencing sample was made of blood. CDR3 protein: CASSVAPEEETQYF. The CDR3 DNA is TGTGCCAGCAGCGTAGCTCCGGAGGAGGAGACCCAGTACTTC.